The 19 T cell receptor beta chains below come from one sample, sequenced in a study of CD8 T cells in ankylosing spondylitis. Findings and limits, study-wide: Ankylosing spondylitis blood appeared to be characterized by a TCR beta motif of several highly homologous variants.

TCRdb analysed the 5' RACE reads with MiXCR anew, one entry per CDR3 protein. Among 670,000 or so distinct CDR3 sequences listed, around 20% were seen once. Their antigens remain unidentified. Sequenced input: blood, either unsorted or a sorted T cell fraction (not recorded which). These receptors originate from a male donor with ankylosing spondylitis.

This clonotype appeared a few times. The chain combines TRBV7-2 with TRBJ2-7; no definite D call. Germline CDR1 reads SGHTA; CDR2 reads FQGNSA. This CDR3 region has 15 residues. Trimming stripped 5 bases from V and 0 bases from J, with 14 bases between. In DNA form, the CDR3 reads TGTGCCAGCAGCCCAGACTGGACGAGCTCCTACGAGCAGTACTTC. It is translated as CASSPDWTSSYEQYF.

This clonotype showed up just a few times. This sequence joins TRBV5-6 and TRBJ1-2; D not resolved. Per the germline V gene, CDR1 is SGHDT and CDR2 is YYEEEE. The V end lost 2 bases, the J end lost 5 bases, and 13 bases lay between the germline ends. The CDR3 runs to 14 residues. CDR3 in amino acids: CASSFDGRGYGYTF. The CDR3 nucleotides read TGTGCCAGCAGCTTTGACGGGCGGGGATATGGCTACACCTTC.

This rearrangement joins TRBV3-1 to TRBJ2-1, with D possibly matching TRBD2 (6 bases). V shed 3 bases and J shed 7 bases, with 13 bases lying between them. The CDR3 consists of 14 residues. Germline V CDR1 and CDR2: LGHDT, YNNKEL (reference sequence). CDR3: CASSQTRNNNEQFF. CDR3 nucleotide sequence: TGTGCCAGCAGCCAGACTAGGAATAATAATGAGCAGTTCTTC.

This clonotype was seen a handful of times. The chain employs TRBV5-6 and TRBJ2-3, with D perhaps given as TRBD1 or TRBD2 (5 bases each). The germline CDR1 and CDR2 sequences are SGHDT and YYEEEE. The CDR3 contains 16 residues. Trimming left V 3 bases short and J 6 bases short, with 20 bases between. The CDR3 reads CASSSTTGTAPDTQYF. The CDR3 DNA sequence: TGTGCCAGCAGCTCCACCACCGGGACGGCCCCCGATACGCAGTATTTT.

The chain has TRBV19 and TRBJ2-2; TRBD2 matches 9 bases. CDR1 is LNHDA, CDR2 SQIVND, per germline (reference sequence). Trimming removed 6 bases from V and 4 bases from J; junction bases left unmatched: 15. This CDR3 region has 18 residues. This chain's CDR3 is CASSNGRSGGRGTGELFF. CDR3 sequence (DNA): TGTGCCAGTAGCAATGGGCGTAGCGGGGGACGAGGCACCGGGGAGCTGTTTTTT.

This clonotype was seen a handful of times. V gene TRBV7-6 combines with J gene TRBJ1-4; no clear D. This CDR3 is 15 amino acids long. The V gene lost 5 bases and the J gene lost 3 bases, with 13 bases spanning the gap. Germline assignment: CDR1 SGHVS and CDR2 FNYEAQ. CDR3: CASSLETASNEKLFF. The CDR3 coding sequence is TGTGCCAGCAGCCTGGAAACAGCGTCTAATGAAAAACTGTTTTTT.

The genes are TRBV5-1 and TRBJ2-5, with D unclear. CDR3 length equals 15 residues. CDR1 is SGHRS and CDR2 is YFSETQ in the germline V gene. Trimming removed 0 bases at V and 2 bases at J, with 11 bases between. The CDR3 DNA sequence: TGCGCCAGCAGCTTGGAGATTAGCAGGCAAGAGACCCAGTACTTC. It translates to CASSLEISRQETQYF.

This chain joins TRBV12-3 or TRBV12-4 and TRBJ2-2, with D perhaps matching TRBD1 (5 bases). The CDR3 has 13 residues. Trimming removed 6 bases at V and 4 bases at J, with 9 bases between. CDR3 DNA: TGTGCCAGCAGACAAACAGGCACCGGGGAGCTGTTTTTT. Residues: CASRQTGTGELFF.

This clonotype was found a few times. The chain combines TRBV6-2 or TRBV6-3 with TRBJ2-5, with a weak D call TRBD2 (6 bases). The CDR3 is made up of 14 amino acids. V was trimmed by 6 bases and J by 2 bases, leaving 13 bases between them. From germline, CDR1 is MNHEY and CDR2 SVGEGT. The CDR3 DNA is TGTGCCAGCAGAGCGAACGGGGGTCAAGAGACCCAGTACTTC. It translates to CASRANGGQETQYF.

The chain links TRBV21-1 to TRBJ2-3; the table gives TRBD2 as D, unverified against the DNA. TRBV21-1 is annotated as a pseudogene. The CDR3 has 17 residues. The CDR3 sequence: CASSKEAGGPCENTQYF. In DNA, the CDR3 is TGTGCCAGCAGCAAAGAGGCGGGAGGGCCGTGTGAAAATACGCAGTATTTT.

The table lists this clonotype with many counts. CDR3 DNA: TGTGCCAGCACCCGCTCCGGGGAGCTGTTTTTT. It yields the protein CASTRSGELFF. V is TRBV12-3 or TRBV12-4 and J is TRBJ2-2; D gene ambiguous. V gave up 7 bases and J gave up 6 bases, with 6 bases separating them. The CDR3 sequence is 11 residues long.

This clonotype appeared many times. This chain joins TRBV5-1 and TRBJ2-5, with unresolved D. Trimming took 3 bases from V and 4 from J, leaving 16 bases between them. The CDR3 loop spans 15 amino acids. Germline-derived CDR1 and CDR2 are SGHRS and YFSETQ. CDR3 in DNA: TGCGCCAGCAGCTCGGACCTAACTTATGGAGAGACCCAGTACTTC. It is translated as CASSSDLTYGETQYF.

This chain links TRBV11-2 with TRBJ1-2, with D possibly being TRBD1 (5 bases). The CDR3 spans 14 residues. CDR1 and CDR2 from the germline V gene are SGHAT and FQNNGV. The ends were cut back, 7 bases at V and 3 bases at J, with 15 bases in the middle. CDR3 sequence reads: CASNLQAGDYGYTF. In nucleotides, the CDR3 is TGTGCCAGCAACCTACAGGCCGGGGACTATGGCTACACCTTC.

The genes are TRBV4-1 and TRBJ2-7; possibly TRBD2 for D (6 bases). Per germline, CDR1 MGHRA and CDR2 YSYEKL. V lost 1 base, J lost 0 bases, and 10 bases lay in between. The CDR3 loop spans 15 amino acids. The CDR3 region is CASSQVTGSSYEQYF. CDR3 in DNA: TGCGCCAGCAGCCAAGTTACCGGGAGCTCCTACGAGCAGTACTTC.

V gene TRBV9 combines with J gene TRBJ2-2; no firm D call. V was cut by 3 bases and J by 1 base, with 19 bases left in between. Germline V lookup: CDR1 SGDLS, CDR2 YYNGEE. This CDR3 region has 18 residues. The CDR3 DNA is TGTGCCAGCAGCGAGCCCCTTTTCCGGAGAAGGAACACCGGGGAGCTGTTTTTT. Residues: CASSEPLFRRRNTGELFF.

This clonotype was seen many times. The chain has TRBV12-3 or TRBV12-4 and TRBJ2-7; weak D call: TRBD1 (5 bases). This CDR3 has 13 residues. V lost 5 bases, J lost 1 base, and 9 bases lay in between. The CDR3 bases are TGTGCCAGCAGTATCGACAGTTCCTACGAGCAGTACTTC. It specifies CASSIDSSYEQYF.

Only a few counts were recorded for this clonotype. The chain recombines TRBV2 with TRBJ1-4, with 9 bases fitting TRBD1. The CDR3 has 14 residues. In germline, CDR1 is SNHLY, CDR2 FYNNEI. The junction had 7 bases not matched to a gene; V was cut back by 7 bases and J by 7 bases. The CDR3, as DNA: TGTGCCAGCACCTCGGACAGGGGCAGTGAAAAACTGTTTTTT. This sequence encodes CASTSDRGSEKLFF. The full variable domain, in which reference TRBV2 and TRBJ1-4 provide the parts outside the CDR3, is EPEVTQTPSHQVTQMGQEVILRCVPISNHLYFYWYRQILGQKVEFLVSFYNNEISEKSEIFDDQFSVERPDGSNFTLKIRSTKLEDSAMYFCASTSDRGSEKLFFGSGTQLSVL.

This chain joins TRBV2 and TRBJ1-5; D remains ambiguous. Germline CDR1 and CDR2: SNHLY and FYNNEI. CDR3 length: 13 amino acids. With 7 bases removed from V and 0 bases from J, the gap between germline ends came to 7 bases. The CDR3 sequence is CASKGTSNQPQHF. CDR3 DNA: TGTGCCAGCAAGGGTACTAGCAATCAGCCCCAGCATTTT.

This clonotype was seen only a few times. The chain recombines TRBV25-1 with TRBJ2-7, with D possibly TRBD1 on 7 matching bases. Germline CDR1 is MGHDK and CDR2 is SYGVNS. This CDR3 is 13 amino acids long. Trimming pared 2 bases from V and 6 bases from J, leaving 11 bases between. Here the CDR3 reads CASSEVRGVEQYF. CDR3 DNA sequence: TGTGCCAGCAGTGAAGTCAGGGGGGTCGAGCAGTACTTC.